The clone carrying this T cell receptor beta chain was counted a single time. The sample comes from a study of blood T cell repertoires in COVID-19. Enrolment of Seattle patients took place during active infection, and they were followed longitudinally. Data came from immunoSEQ multiplex PCR; TCRdb stores just in-frame clones and leaves some out. The profile shows approximately 300,000 clones, 85% to 90% of them singletons. The ends were cut back, 4 bases at V and 8 bases at J, with 18 bases in the middle. The CDR3 consists of 14 residues. Germline values: CDR1 SGHNT, CDR2 YYREEE (reference sequence).

V usage is TRBV5-4 and J usage is TRBJ1-2; a possible D gene is TRBD1 (6 bases). The receptor was isolated from a woman in her thirties or forties with COVID-19, enrolled during active disease. The sequenced material came from peripheral blood. The CDR3 nucleotides read TGTGCCAGCAGCACAACGGGAGGGGGTAAAGGCTACACCTTC. The encoded protein is CASSTTGGGKGYTF.